This T cell receptor (beta chain) stems from a study of T cells in Graves' hyperthyroidism and ophthalmopathy. TCR beta CDR3 sequences were amplified from RNA transcripts. First-round RT-PCR with HTBI primers amplified the TCR CDR3 region. TCRdb reanalysed the multiplex PCR reads using MiXCR and keeps one entry per CDR3 protein. Of more than 650,000 distinct CDR3 sequences in the sample, approximately 15% are singletons; the top ten hold approximately 10%. The CDR3 consists of 18 residues. Germline values: CDR1 SGHTA, CDR2 FQGNSA. J lost 0 bases, V lost 5 bases, and 10 bases had no gene match. This clonotype was sampled from a young woman with Graves' hyperthyroidism. This chain connects TRBV7-2 to TRBJ2-2, with TRBD2 matching over 9 bases. Sequenced input: blood. This CDR3 reads CASSHSTSGLANTGELFF. DNA for the CDR3: TGTGCCAGCAGCCATTCGACTAGCGGATTAGCGAACACCGGGGAGCTGTTTTTT. The full variable domain, its missing parts supplied by reference TRBV7-2 and TRBJ2-2, is GAGVSQSPSNKVTEKGKDVELRCDPISGHTALYWYRQSLGQGLEFLIYFQGNSAPDKSGLPSDRFSAERTGGSVSTLTIQRTQQEDSAVYLCASSHSTSGLANTGELFFGEGSRLTVL.